One and the same sample provided the 13 T cell receptor beta chains below, sequenced in a study of T cell responses to AZD1222 COVID-19 vaccine. Generated by immunoSEQ multiplex PCR, the TCRdb table keeps only in-frame clones and is missing some. The sample includes about 86,000 clones, 70% to 85% of them seen just once. The source material was peripheral blood, sampled on day 0 of AZD1222 vaccination. The receptors here all came from an adult in good health.

The chain combines TRBV20-1 with TRBJ2-3, with D hard to call. Looked up from germline, CDR1 is DFQATT and CDR2 is SNEGSKA (reference sequence). CDR3 length equals 11 residues. Trimming took 3 bases from V and 1 from J, leaving 2 bases between them. The chain's CDR3 is CSASRTDTQYF. CDR3 sequence (DNA): TGCAGTGCTAGCCGCACAGATACGCAGTATTTT.

The gene calls are TRBV6-5 and TRBJ1-1, with 7 nucleotides matching TRBD1. This CDR3 has 13 residues. Germline V gives CDR1 MNHEY, CDR2 SVGAGI. The junction had 4 bases not matched to a gene; V was cut back by 6 bases and J by 3 bases. This CDR3 is CASRLQGYTEAFF. CDR3 DNA sequence: TGTGCCAGCAGATTACAGGGGTACACTGAAGCTTTCTTT.

This rearrangement joins TRBV5-1 to TRBJ2-7, with D possibly called TRBD1 or TRBD2 (6 bases each). This CDR3 is built from 15 residues. Trimming pared 5 bases from V and 5 bases from J, leaving 20 bases between. CDR1 is SGHRS, CDR2 YFSETQ, per germline. The DNA for the CDR3 is TGCGCCAGCAGGATGGGGGTAGGGGGGTTGGACGAGCAGTACTTC. Translated, it gives CASRMGVGGLDEQYF.

This clone has just one count. The J gene is TRBJ2-5, the V gene TRBV6-6; 8 bases match TRBD2. Germline CDR1 MNHNY, CDR2 SVGAGI (reference sequence). The CDR3 has 11 residues. V gave up 10 bases and J gave up 7 bases; unmatched junction bases: 5. This chain's CDR3 is CATRGGGTQYF. CDR3 sequence (DNA): TGTGCCACCCGGGGGGGAGGGACCCAGTACTTC.

V usage is TRBV19 and J usage is TRBJ1-2; D is unresolved. In germline, CDR1 is LNHDA, CDR2 SQIVND (reference sequence). The ends were cut back, 7 bases at V and 8 bases at J, with 23 bases in the middle. The CDR3 has 15 residues. CDR3 nucleotide sequence: TGTGCCAGTACCCCGCAAAGGGCGGGAGATATGGGCTACACCTTC. Translation gives CASTPQRAGDMGYTF.

The chain has TRBV5-6 and TRBJ2-2, with a possible D match to TRBD1 (5 bases). CDR3 size: 16 residues. The germline V gene has CDR1 SGHDT and CDR2 YYEEEE. Trimming took 0 bases from V and 0 from J, leaving 9 bases between them. The CDR3 protein is CASSLVPTANTGELFF. The CDR3 region has the DNA TGTGCCAGCAGCTTGGTCCCGACAGCGAACACCGGGGAGCTGTTTTTT.

The rearrangement joins TRBV5-6 to TRBJ2-7; D unresolved. Germline loops: CDR1 SGHDT, CDR2 YYEEEE. The CDR3 is 13 amino acids. V lost 0 bases and J 6 bases, leaving 10 bases between the germline ends. The chain's CDR3 is CASSLDQRVEQYF. The CDR3 DNA sequence: TGTGCCAGCAGCTTGGACCAAAGGGTCGAGCAGTACTTC. Filled out from reference TRBV5-6 and TRBJ2-7, the complete variable domain reads DAGVTQSPTHLIKTRGQQVTLRCSPKSGHDTVSWYQQALGQGPQFIFQYYEEEERQRGNFPDRFSGHQFPNYSSELNVNALLLGDSALYLCASSLDQRVEQYFGPGTRLTVT.

The chain carries TRBV12-3 or TRBV12-4 and TRBJ2-3, with D hard to call. The germline V and J ends were trimmed by 2 bases and 4 bases, with 4 bases remaining between them. This CDR3 contains 12 residues. CDR3 in DNA: TGTGCCAGCAGTTTATCCCCAGATACGCAGTATTTT. Protein sequence: CASSLSPDTQYF.

In its sample, this clone was seen a few times. The CDR3 loop is CASSLGGLAGATQYF. As DNA, the CDR3 is TGTGCCAGCAGTTTAGGGGGACTAGCGGGAGCGACCCAGTACTTC. The J gene is TRBJ2-5, the V gene TRBV28, with TRBD2 identical over 14 bases. The CDR3 runs to 15 residues. The germline V gene encodes CDR1 MDHEN and CDR2 SYDVKM. The V gene end was trimmed by 2 bases and the J gene end by 7 bases; junction bases not matched to a gene: 3.

The chain joins TRBV5-4 to TRBJ2-2; TRBD2 matches at 13 bases. From germline, CDR1 is SGHNT and CDR2 YYREEE (reference sequence). With 4 bases clipped from V and 5 bases from J, the junction kept 5 bases outside the gene matches. The CDR3 consists of 16 residues. CDR3 protein: CASSPGLAGVTGELFF. The DNA for the CDR3 is TGTGCCAGCAGCCCCGGACTAGCGGGAGTAACCGGGGAGCTGTTTTTT.

The V gene is TRBV18, the J gene TRBJ2-3; D not certain. Germline V gene data show CDR1 as KGHSH and CDR2 as LQKENI. V lost 5 bases and J 2 bases, leaving 11 bases between the germline ends. This CDR3 contains 14 residues. CDR3 sequence: CASSSSQFTDTQYF. CDR3 in DNA: TGTGCCAGCTCAAGCTCGCAGTTCACAGATACGCAGTATTTT.

The chain is built from TRBV18 and TRBJ1-6; D is undetermined. V was cut by 3 bases and J by 6 bases, with 9 bases left in between. This CDR3 has 14 residues. The germline gives CDR1 KGHSH, CDR2 LQKENI. The CDR3 region has the DNA TGTGCCAGCTCACCGCGCAGCCTTAATTCACCCCTCCACTTT. Its protein product is CASSPRSLNSPLHF.

The chain couples TRBV15 to TRBJ1-5; D might be TRBD1 (5 bases). The V and J ends lost 5 bases and 7 bases respectively, with 21 bases between them. The CDR3 extends over 16 amino acids. CDR1 and CDR2 (germline): LNHNV, YYDKDF (reference sequence). CDR3 residues: CATSREGIWGEQPQHF. The CDR3 DNA is TGTGCCACCAGCCGCGAGGGCATCTGGGGGGAACAGCCCCAGCATTTT.